What follows describes a single T cell receptor beta chain. Under the authors' procedure: Estimates of nucleated cell counts were drawn from the amplification of reference gene primers. The method was immunoSEQ multiplex PCR; TCRdb's version includes in-frame clones alone and lacks a portion of them. From that table come the V and J calls and clone size; the DNA was used to work out D and trimming. The table shows about 43,000 clones, with roughly 90% occurring only once. This entry is derived from a study of blood T cell repertoires in COVID-19. About the study: COVID-19 samples collected from the United States, Italy and Spain covered acute and convalescent phases. From T cells, B-cell-depleted T cells, or PBMCs came the material, which was cDNA or gDNA.

Germline trimming cut 5 bases from V and 2 bases from J; bases unmatched to any gene: 4. This CDR3 region has 14 residues. Germline values: CDR1 MDHEN, CDR2 SYDVKM. The chain recombines TRBV28 with TRBJ2-5; 8 bases align to TRBD1. The material sequenced was peripheral blood. The TCR sequence derives from a man aged 60-69 years with active COVID-19. The CDR3 nucleotides are TGTGCCAGCAGTCGGACAGGGTTACAAGAGACCCAGTACTTC. Its translation is CASSRTGLQETQYF. Together with reference TRBV28 and TRBJ2-5, the CDR3 gives the full variable domain: DVKVTQSSRYLVKRTGEKVFLECVQDMDHENMFWYRQDPGLGLRLIYFSYDVKMKEKGDIPEGYSVSREKKERFSLILESASTNQTSMYLCASSRTGLQETQYFGPGTRLLVL.